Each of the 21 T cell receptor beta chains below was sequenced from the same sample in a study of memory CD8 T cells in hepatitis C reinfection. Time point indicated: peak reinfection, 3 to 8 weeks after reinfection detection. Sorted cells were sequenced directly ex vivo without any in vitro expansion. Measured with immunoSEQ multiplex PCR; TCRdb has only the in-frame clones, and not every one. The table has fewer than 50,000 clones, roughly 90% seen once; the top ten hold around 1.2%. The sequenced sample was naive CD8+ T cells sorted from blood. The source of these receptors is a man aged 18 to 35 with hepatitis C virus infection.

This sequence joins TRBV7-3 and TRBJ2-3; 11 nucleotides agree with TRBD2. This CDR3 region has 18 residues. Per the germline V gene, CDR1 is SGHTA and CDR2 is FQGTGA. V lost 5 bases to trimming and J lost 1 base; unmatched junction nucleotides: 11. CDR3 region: CASSRESSGRLGTDTQYF. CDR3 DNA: TGTGCCAGCAGCCGTGAGTCTAGCGGGAGGCTAGGCACAGATACGCAGTATTTT.

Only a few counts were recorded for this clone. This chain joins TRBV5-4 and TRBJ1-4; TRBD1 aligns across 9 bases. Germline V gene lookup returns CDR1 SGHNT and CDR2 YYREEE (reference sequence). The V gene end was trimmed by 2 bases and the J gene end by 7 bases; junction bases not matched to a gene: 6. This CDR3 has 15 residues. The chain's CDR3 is CASSLTGTGLEKLFF. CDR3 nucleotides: TGTGCCAGCAGCTTAACCGGGACAGGGCTTGAAAAACTGTTTTTT.

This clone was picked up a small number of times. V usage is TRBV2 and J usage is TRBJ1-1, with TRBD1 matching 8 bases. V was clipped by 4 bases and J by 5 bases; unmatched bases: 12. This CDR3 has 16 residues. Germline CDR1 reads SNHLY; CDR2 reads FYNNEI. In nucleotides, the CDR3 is TGTGCCAGCAGTGCGCCAGGGGGCGCGGGAGTTACTGAAGCTTTCTTT. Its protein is CASSAPGGAGVTEAFF.

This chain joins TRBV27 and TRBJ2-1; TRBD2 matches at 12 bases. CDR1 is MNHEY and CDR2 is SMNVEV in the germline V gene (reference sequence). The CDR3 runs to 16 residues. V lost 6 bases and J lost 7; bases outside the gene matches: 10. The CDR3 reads CASSPGTSGRYNEQFF. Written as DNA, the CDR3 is TGTGCCAGCAGCCCCGGGACTAGCGGGCGATATAATGAGCAGTTCTTC.

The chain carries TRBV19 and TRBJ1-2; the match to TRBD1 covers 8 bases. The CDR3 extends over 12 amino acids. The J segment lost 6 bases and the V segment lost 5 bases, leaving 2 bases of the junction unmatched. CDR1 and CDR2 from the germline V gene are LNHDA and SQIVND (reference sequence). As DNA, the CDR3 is TGTGCCAGTAGTCAGGGGGCAGATGGCTACACCTTC. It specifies CASSQGADGYTF.

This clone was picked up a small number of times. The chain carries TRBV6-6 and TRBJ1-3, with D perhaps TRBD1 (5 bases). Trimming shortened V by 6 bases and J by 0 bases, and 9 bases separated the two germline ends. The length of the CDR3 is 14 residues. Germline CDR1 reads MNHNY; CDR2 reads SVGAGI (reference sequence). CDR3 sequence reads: CASSTGSSGNTIYF. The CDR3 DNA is TGTGCCAGCAGCACAGGAAGCTCTGGAAACACCATATATTTT.

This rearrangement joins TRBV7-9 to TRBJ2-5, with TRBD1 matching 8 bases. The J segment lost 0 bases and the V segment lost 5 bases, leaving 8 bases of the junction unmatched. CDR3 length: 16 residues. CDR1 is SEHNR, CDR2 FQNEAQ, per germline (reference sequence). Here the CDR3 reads CASSTWTGKNQETQYF. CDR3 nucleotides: TGTGCCAGCAGCACCTGGACAGGGAAGAACCAAGAGACCCAGTACTTC.

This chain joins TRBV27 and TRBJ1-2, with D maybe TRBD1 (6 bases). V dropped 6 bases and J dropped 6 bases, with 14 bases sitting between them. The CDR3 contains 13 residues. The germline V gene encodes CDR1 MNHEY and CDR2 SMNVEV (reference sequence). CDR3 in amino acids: CASSPRGGHGYTF. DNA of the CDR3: TGTGCCAGCAGCCCGAGGGGGGGCCATGGCTACACCTTC.

The CDR3, as DNA: TGCGCCAGCAGCCCCCATAGCGGGAGGGACTACGAGCAGTACTTC. Protein sequence: CASSPHSGRDYEQYF. V is TRBV4-1 and J is TRBJ2-7, with 11 bases matching TRBD2. J was trimmed by 3 bases and V by 4 bases; bases with no gene match: 5. Germline V CDR1 and CDR2: MGHRA, YSYEKL. The CDR3 runs to 15 residues.

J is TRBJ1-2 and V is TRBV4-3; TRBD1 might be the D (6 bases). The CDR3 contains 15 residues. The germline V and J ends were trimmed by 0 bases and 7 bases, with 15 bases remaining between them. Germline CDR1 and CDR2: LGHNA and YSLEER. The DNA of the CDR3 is TGCGCCAGCAGCCAAGAGGGCAGGGGTAAGGGTGGCTACACCTTC. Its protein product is CASSQEGRGKGGYTF.

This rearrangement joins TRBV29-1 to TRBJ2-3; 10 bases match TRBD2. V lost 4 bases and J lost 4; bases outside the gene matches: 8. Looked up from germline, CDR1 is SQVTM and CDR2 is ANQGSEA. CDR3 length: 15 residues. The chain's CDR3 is CSVAMLAGVPDTQYF. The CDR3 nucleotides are TGCAGCGTTGCGATGCTAGCGGGAGTTCCAGATACGCAGTATTTT.

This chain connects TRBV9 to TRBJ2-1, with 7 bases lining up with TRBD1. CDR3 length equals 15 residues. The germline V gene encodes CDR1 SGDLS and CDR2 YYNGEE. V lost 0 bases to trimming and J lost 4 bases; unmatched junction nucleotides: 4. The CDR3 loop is CASSVAQGLYNEQFF. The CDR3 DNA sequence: TGTGCCAGCAGCGTAGCACAGGGGCTTTACAATGAGCAGTTCTTC.

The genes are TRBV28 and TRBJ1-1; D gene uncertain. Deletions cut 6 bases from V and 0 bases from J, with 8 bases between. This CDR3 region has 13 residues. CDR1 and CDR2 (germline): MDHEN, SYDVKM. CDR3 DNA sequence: TGTGCCAGCAGCCCGTTATTGAACACTGAAGCTTTCTTT. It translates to CASSPLLNTEAFF.

DNA of the CDR3: TGTGCCAGCAGTGAACTGGGCGGGAGCTACGAGCAGTACTTC. It specifies CASSELGGSYEQYF. The rearrangement joins TRBV6-1 to TRBJ2-7, with TRBD2 matching 7 bases. CDR3 size: 14 residues. V trimming: 2 bases; J trimming: 3 bases; junction bases outside the gene matches: 4. Germline CDR1 reads MNHNS; CDR2 reads SASEGT.

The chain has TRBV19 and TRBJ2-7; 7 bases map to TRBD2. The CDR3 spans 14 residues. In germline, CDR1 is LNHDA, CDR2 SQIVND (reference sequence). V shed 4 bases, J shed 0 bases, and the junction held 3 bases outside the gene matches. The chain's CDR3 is CASSTTSVSYEQYF. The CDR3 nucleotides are TGTGCCAGTAGTACAACTAGCGTCTCCTACGAGCAGTACTTC. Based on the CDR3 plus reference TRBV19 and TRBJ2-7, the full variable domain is DGGITQSPKYLFRKEGQNVTLSCEQNLNHDAMYWYRQDPGQGLRLIYYSQIVNDFQKGDIAEGYSVSREKKESFPLTVTSAQKNPTAFYLCASSTTSVSYEQYFGPGTRLTVT.

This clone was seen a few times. Written as DNA, the CDR3 is TGTGCCAGCCGTTTGGCTCCCTCCTACGAGCAGTACTTC. This codes for CASRLAPSYEQYF. V is TRBV6-5 and J is TRBJ2-7; D not certain. Germline V CDR1 and CDR2: MNHEY, SVGAGI. Trimming removed 8 bases at V and 0 bases at J, with 11 bases between. The CDR3 runs to 13 residues.

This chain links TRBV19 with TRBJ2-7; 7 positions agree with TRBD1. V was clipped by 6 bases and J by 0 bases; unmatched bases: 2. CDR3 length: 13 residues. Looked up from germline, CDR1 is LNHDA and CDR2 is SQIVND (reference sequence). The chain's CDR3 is CASRDRNSYEQYF. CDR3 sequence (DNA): TGTGCCAGTAGGGACAGGAACTCCTACGAGCAGTACTTC.

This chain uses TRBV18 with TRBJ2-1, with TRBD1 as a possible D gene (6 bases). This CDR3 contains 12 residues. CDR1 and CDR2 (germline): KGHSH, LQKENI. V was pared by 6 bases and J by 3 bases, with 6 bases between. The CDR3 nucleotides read TGTGCCAGCTCGGACAGCTACAATGAGCAGTTCTTC. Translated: CASSDSYNEQFF.

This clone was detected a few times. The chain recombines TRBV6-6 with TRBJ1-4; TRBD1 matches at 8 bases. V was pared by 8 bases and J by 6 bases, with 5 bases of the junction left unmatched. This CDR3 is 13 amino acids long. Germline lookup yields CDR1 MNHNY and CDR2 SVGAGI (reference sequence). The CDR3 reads CASAGQEYEKLFF. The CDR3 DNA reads TGTGCCAGCGCGGGACAGGAGTATGAAAAACTGTTTTTT.

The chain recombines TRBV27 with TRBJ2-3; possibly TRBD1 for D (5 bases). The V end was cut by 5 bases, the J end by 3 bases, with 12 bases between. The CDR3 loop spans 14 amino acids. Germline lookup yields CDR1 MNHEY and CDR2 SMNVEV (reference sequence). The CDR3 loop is CASSPTTATDTQYF. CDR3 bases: TGTGCCAGCAGTCCGACGACAGCGACAGATACGCAGTATTTT.

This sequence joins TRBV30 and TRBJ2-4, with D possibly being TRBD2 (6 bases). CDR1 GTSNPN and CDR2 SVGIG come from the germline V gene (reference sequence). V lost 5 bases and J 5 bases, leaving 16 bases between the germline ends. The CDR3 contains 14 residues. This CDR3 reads CAWGGAGRENIQYF. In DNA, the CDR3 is TGTGCCTGGGGAGGGGCGGGGCGCGAAAACATTCAGTACTTC.